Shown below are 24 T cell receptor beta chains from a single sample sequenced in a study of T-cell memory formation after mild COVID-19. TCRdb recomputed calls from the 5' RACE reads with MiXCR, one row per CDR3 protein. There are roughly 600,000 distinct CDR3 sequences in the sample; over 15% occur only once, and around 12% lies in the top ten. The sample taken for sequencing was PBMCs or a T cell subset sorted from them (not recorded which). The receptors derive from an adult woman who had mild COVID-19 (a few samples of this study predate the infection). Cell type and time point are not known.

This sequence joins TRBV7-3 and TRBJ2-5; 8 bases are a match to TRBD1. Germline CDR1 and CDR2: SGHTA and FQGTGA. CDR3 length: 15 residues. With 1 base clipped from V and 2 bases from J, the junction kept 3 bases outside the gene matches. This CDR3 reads CASSLRQGSQETQYF. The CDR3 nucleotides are TGTGCCAGCAGCTTAAGACAGGGGAGTCAAGAGACCCAGTACTTC. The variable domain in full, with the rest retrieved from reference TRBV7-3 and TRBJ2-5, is GAGVSQTPSNKVTEKGKYVELRCDPISGHTALYWYRQSLGQGPEFLIYFQGTGAADDSGLPNDRFFAVRPEGSVSTLKIQRTERGDSAVYLCASSLRQGSQETQYFGPGTRLLVL.

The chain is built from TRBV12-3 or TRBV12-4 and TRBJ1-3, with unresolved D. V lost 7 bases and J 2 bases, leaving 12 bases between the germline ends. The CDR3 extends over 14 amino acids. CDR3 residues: CASNGGRPGNTIYF. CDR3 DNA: TGTGCCAGCAATGGAGGGCGACCTGGAAACACCATATATTTT.

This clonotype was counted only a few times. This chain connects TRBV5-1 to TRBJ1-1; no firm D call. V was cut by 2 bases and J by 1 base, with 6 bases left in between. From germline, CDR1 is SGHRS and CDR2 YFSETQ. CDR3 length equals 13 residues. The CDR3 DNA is TGCGCCAGCAGCTTAGCAACGAACACTGAAGCTTTCTTT. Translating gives CASSLATNTEAFF.

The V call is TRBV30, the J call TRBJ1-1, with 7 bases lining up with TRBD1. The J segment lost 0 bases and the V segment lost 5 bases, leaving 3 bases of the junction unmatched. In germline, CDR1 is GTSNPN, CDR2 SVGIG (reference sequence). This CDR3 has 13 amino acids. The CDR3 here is CAWEGQMNTEAFF. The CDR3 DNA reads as TGTGCCTGGGAGGGACAGATGAACACTGAAGCTTTCTTT.

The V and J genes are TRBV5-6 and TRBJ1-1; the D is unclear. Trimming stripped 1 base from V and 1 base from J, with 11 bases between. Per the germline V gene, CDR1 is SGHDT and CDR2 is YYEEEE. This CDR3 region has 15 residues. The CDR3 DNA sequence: TGTGCCAGCAGCTTGTGGGCCGACACGAACACTGAAGCTTTCTTT. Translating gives CASSLWADTNTEAFF.

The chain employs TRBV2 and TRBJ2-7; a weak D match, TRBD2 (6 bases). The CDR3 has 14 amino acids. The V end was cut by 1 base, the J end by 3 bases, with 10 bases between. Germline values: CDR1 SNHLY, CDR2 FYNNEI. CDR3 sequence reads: CASSEGGDLYEQYF. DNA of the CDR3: TGTGCCAGCAGTGAAGGGGGGGACCTCTACGAGCAGTACTTC.

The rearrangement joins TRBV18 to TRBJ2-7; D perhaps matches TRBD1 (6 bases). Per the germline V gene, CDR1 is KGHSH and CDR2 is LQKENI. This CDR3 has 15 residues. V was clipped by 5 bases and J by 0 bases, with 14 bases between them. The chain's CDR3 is CASSGRQALSYEQYF. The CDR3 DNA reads TGTGCCAGCTCAGGGAGACAGGCGCTCTCCTACGAGCAGTACTTC. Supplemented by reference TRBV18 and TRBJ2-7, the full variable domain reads NAGVMQNPRHLVRRRGQEARLRCSPMKGHSHVYWYRQLPEEGLKFMVYLQKENIIDESGMPKERFSAEFPKEGPSILRIQQVVRGDSAAYFCASSGRQALSYEQYFGPGTRLTVT.

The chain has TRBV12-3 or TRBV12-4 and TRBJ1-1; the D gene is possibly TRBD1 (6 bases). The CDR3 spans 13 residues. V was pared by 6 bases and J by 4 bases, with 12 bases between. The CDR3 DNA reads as TGTGCCAGCAGAACTACAGGGCCCACTGAAGCTTTCTTT. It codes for CASRTTGPTEAFF.

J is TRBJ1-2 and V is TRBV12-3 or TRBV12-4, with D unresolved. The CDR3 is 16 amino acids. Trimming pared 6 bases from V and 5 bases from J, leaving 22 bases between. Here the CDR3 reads CASSQGGGNRVYGYTF. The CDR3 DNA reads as TGTGCCAGCAGCCAAGGTGGAGGGAATAGGGTATATGGCTACACCTTC.

This CDR3 reads CAIPLGAGGTEAFF. The CDR3 DNA reads TGTGCCATCCCCCTAGGGGCAGGGGGGACTGAAGCTTTCTTT. The V call is TRBV11-2, the J call TRBJ1-1, with TRBD1 matching over 7 bases. The CDR3 totals 14 residues. Germline V CDR1 and CDR2: SGHAT, FQNNGV. V dropped 10 bases and J dropped 5; count of bases not matched to a gene: 13.

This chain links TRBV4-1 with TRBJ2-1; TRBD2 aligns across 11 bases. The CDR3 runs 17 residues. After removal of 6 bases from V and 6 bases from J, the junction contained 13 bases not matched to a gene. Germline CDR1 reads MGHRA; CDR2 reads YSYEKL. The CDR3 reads CASRQTSGTISGNEQFF. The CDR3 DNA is TGCGCCAGCAGGCAGACTAGCGGGACGATTTCCGGCAATGAGCAGTTCTTC.

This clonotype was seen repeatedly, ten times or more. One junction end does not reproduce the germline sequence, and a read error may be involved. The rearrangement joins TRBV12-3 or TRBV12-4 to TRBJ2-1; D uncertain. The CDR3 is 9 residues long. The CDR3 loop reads CASSFPLVF. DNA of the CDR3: TGTGCCAGCAGTTTCCCTCTAGTCTTC.

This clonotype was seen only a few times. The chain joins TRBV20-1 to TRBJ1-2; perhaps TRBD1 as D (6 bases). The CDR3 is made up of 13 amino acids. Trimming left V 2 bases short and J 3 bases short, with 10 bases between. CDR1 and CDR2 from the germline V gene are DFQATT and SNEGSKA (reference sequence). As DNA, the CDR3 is TGCAGTGCTAGAACAGGGCCTTACTATGGCTACACCTTC. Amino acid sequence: CSARTGPYYGYTF.

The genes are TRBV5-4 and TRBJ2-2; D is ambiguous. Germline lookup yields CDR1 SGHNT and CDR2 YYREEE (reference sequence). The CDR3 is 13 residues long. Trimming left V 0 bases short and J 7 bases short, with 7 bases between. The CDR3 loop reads CASSLAGYGELFF. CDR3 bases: TGTGCCAGCAGCTTGGCCGGTTACGGGGAGCTGTTTTTT.

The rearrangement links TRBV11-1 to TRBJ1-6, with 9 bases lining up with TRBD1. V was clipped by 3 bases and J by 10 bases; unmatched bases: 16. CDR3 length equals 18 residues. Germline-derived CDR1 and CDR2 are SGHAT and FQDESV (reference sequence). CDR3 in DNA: TGTGCCAGCAGCTTGGGCCTGCGGATGAGGACAGGGGAATCACCCCTCCACTTT. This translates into CASSLGLRMRTGESPLHF.

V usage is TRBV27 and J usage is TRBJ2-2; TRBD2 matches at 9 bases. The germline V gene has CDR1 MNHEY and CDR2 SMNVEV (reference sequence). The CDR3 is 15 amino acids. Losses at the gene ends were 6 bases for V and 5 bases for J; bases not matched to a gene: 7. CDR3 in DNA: TGTGCCAGCAGGGGGATAGCGGGAGTTACCGGGGAGCTGTTTTTT. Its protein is CASRGIAGVTGELFF.

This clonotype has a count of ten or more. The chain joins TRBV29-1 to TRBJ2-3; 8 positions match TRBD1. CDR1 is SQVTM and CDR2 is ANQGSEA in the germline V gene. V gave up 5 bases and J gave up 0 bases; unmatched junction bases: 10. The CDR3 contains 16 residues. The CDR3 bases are TGCAGCGTTTATCCCTGGACAGGGAGAAGCACAGATACGCAGTATTTT. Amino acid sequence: CSVYPWTGRSTDTQYF.

The CDR3 loop is CATLSYGTASYEQYF. The CDR3 DNA reads as TGTGCCACCCTTTCCTACGGGACGGCTTCCTACGAGCAGTACTTC. The chain employs TRBV24-1 and TRBJ2-7, with D perhaps being TRBD1 or TRBD2 (5 bases each). Germline CDR1 reads KGHDR; CDR2 reads SFDVKD. Trimming took off 9 bases at V and 1 base at J, with 18 bases between the two ends. CDR3 length equals 15 residues.

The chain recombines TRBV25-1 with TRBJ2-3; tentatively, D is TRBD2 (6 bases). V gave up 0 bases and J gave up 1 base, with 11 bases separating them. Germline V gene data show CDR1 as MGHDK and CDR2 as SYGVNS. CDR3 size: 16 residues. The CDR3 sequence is CASSEYVGGGTDTQYF. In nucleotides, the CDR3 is TGTGCCAGCAGTGAATACGTCGGGGGTGGCACAGATACGCAGTATTTT.

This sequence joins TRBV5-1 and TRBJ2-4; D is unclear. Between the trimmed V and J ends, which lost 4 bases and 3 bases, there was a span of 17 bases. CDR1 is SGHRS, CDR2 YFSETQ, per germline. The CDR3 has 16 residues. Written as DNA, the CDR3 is TGCGCCAGCAGCGACCCCCGACTGGAGAGCAAAAACATTCAGTACTTC. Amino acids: CASSDPRLESKNIQYF. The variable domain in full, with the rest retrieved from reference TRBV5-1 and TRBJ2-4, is KAGVTQTPRYLIKTRGQQVTLSCSPISGHRSVSWYQQTPGQGLQFLFEYFSETQRNKGNFPGRFSGRQFSNSRSEMNVSTLELGDSALYLCASSDPRLESKNIQYFGAGTRLSVL.

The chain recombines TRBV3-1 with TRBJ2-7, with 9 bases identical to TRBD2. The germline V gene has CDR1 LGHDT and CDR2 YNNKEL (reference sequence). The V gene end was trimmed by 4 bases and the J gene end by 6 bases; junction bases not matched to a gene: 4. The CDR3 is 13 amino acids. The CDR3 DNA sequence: TGTGCCAGCAGCCTGCAGACTAGCGGCGAGCAGTACTTC. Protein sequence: CASSLQTSGEQYF.

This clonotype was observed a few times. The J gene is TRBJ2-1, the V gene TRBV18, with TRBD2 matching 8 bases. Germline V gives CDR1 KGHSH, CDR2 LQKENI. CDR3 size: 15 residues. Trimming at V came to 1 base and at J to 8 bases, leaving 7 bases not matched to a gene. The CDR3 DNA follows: TGTGCCAGCTCACCACGCCAGAGCGGGAGCCATGAGCAGTTCTTC. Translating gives CASSPRQSGSHEQFF.

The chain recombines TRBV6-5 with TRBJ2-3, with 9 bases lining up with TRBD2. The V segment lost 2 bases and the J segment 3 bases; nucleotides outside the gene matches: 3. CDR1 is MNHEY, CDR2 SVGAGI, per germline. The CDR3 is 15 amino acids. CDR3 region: CASSYERGETDTQYF. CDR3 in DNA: TGTGCCAGCAGTTACGAGCGGGGGGAGACAGATACGCAGTATTTT.

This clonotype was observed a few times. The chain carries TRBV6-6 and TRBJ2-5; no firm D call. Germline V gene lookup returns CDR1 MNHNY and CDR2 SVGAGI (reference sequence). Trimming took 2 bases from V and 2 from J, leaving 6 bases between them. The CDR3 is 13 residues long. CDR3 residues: CASSYLIQETQYF. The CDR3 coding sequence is TGTGCCAGCAGTTACCTGATACAAGAGACCCAGTACTTC.